Following are 27 T cell receptor beta chains from one sample sequenced in a study of identical twins. TCRdb reprocessed the 5' RACE reads via MiXCR and lists one record per CDR3 protein. The data hold over 250,000 distinct CDR3 sequences, with 9.5% observed a single time. The sample also formed part of further work on yellow fever vaccine responses in identical twins.

Sequencing was carried out using CD8+ T cells sorted from blood. Receptors were obtained from a woman aged 18-35 years in good health.

Of note for this clonotype: Relative to the germline gene, one junction end is altered; a read error may explain this. This chain connects TRBV12-3 or TRBV12-4 to TRBJ2-1; 9 nucleotides match TRBD2. The CDR3 contains 18 residues. In DNA, the CDR3 is TGTACCAGCAGTTTAGCGAACCGACTAGCGGACTCCTACAATGAGCAGTTCTTC. This gives the protein CTSSLANRLADSYNEQFF.

This chain joins TRBV27 and TRBJ2-7; the D is unclear. Trimming shortened V by 8 bases and J by 2 bases, and 10 bases separated the two germline ends. CDR3 size: 12 residues. Germline CDR1 and CDR2: MNHEY and SMNVEV (reference sequence). The CDR3 DNA reads as TGTGCCAGCCATAAGACACCCTACGAGCAGTACTTC. Translation: CASHKTPYEQYF.

This sequence joins TRBV24-1 and TRBJ2-2; D is unresolved. CDR3 length equals 15 residues. Per germline, CDR1 KGHDR and CDR2 SFDVKD. Trimming removed 0 bases at V and 2 bases at J, with 6 bases between. The CDR3 sequence: CATSDLPLNTGELFF. The CDR3 DNA follows: TGTGCCACCAGTGATTTGCCACTTAACACCGGGGAGCTGTTTTTT.

Ten or more counts support this clonotype. V is TRBV4-3 and J is TRBJ2-2; no reliable D call. From germline, CDR1 is LGHNA and CDR2 YSLEER. The V and J ends lost 1 base and 1 base respectively, with 4 bases between them. The length of the CDR3 is 14 residues. The CDR3 DNA follows: TGCGCCAGCAGCCAAGGATTGAACACCGGGGAGCTGTTTTTT. It yields the protein CASSQGLNTGELFF.

This clonotype was seen repeatedly, ten times or more. V usage is TRBV7-9 and J usage is TRBJ2-1; 12 bases fit TRBD2. The V gene's germline CDR1 is SEHNR and CDR2 FQNEAQ (reference sequence). The V and J ends lost 5 bases and 5 bases, in that order; junction bases with no gene match: 4. This CDR3 region has 15 residues. The CDR3 DNA reads as TGTGCCAGCAGCCGACTAGCGGGAGAACACAATGAGCAGTTCTTC. Translating gives CASSRLAGEHNEQFF. The variable domain in full, with the rest retrieved from reference TRBV7-9 and TRBJ2-1, is DTGVSQNPRHKITKRGQNVTFRCDPISEHNRLYWYRQTLGQGPEFLTYFQNEAQLEKSRLLSDRFSAERPKGSFSTLEIQRTEQGDSAMYLCASSRLAGEHNEQFFGPGTRLTVL.

The sample holds many counts of this clonotype. The chain couples TRBV7-9 to TRBJ2-7; D is ambiguous. The germline V and J ends were trimmed by 7 bases and 1 base, with 14 bases remaining between them. Germline CDR1 SEHNR, CDR2 FQNEAQ (reference sequence). The CDR3 is 14 amino acids. CDR3 DNA sequence: TGTGCCAGCAACCCCATGGACGGATCCTACGAGCAGTACTTC. This encodes CASNPMDGSYEQYF.

This clonotype was picked up a small number of times. V and J are TRBV6-1 and TRBJ2-1; D possibly corresponds to TRBD2 (5 bases). Trimming cost V 1 base and J 0 bases, with 16 bases left between them. The germline gives CDR1 MNHNS, CDR2 SASEGT. This CDR3 spans 18 amino acids. The CDR3 loop reads CASSEEKEAVSSYNEQFF. DNA of the CDR3: TGTGCCAGCAGTGAAGAAAAGGAGGCGGTCAGCTCCTACAATGAGCAGTTCTTC.

The rearrangement uses TRBV7-9 and TRBJ2-7; 10 bases agree with TRBD2. Unmatched junction bases numbered 7, after V lost 6 bases and J lost 2 bases. Germline CDR1 reads SEHNR; CDR2 reads FQNEAQ (reference sequence). The CDR3 covers 15 residues. CDR3 nucleotide sequence: TGTGCCAGCAGACCCACTAGCGGGACCGCCTACGAGCAGTACTTC. Residues: CASRPTSGTAYEQYF.

This clonotype was picked up many times. V usage is TRBV12-3 or TRBV12-4 and J usage is TRBJ1-5, with TRBD1 identical over 8 bases. This CDR3 has 16 amino acids. Losses at the gene ends were 6 bases for V and 2 bases for J; bases not matched to a gene: 9. The CDR3 nucleotides are TGTGCCAGCAGAGGAGGGACAGGAGGTCGCAATCAGCCCCAGCATTTT. It yields the protein CASRGGTGGRNQPQHF.

This rearrangement joins TRBV5-5 to TRBJ1-3; TRBD1 matches 9 bases. J was trimmed by 0 bases and V by 3 bases; bases with no gene match: 1. The germline CDR1 and CDR2 sequences are SGHKS and YYEKEE (reference sequence). The CDR3 runs to 15 residues. The CDR3 reads CASSWTGDSGNTIYF. The DNA for the CDR3 is TGTGCCAGCAGCTGGACAGGGGACTCTGGAAACACCATATATTTT.

The chain is built from TRBV19 and TRBJ2-1; 10 positions agree with TRBD2. Germline loops: CDR1 LNHDA, CDR2 SQIVND (reference sequence). The J segment lost 8 bases and the V segment lost 6 bases, leaving 7 bases of the junction unmatched. This CDR3 is 14 amino acids long. CDR3 protein: CASSWASGSDEQFF. DNA for the CDR3: TGTGCCAGTAGCTGGGCTAGCGGGAGCGATGAGCAGTTCTTC.

The table lists this clonotype with a few counts. The V gene is TRBV15, the J gene TRBJ2-1, with D possibly called TRBD1 or TRBD2 (5 bases each). The CDR3 sequence is 16 residues long. Between the trimmed V and J ends, which lost 0 bases and 7 bases, there was a span of 16 bases. Germline V gene data show CDR1 as LNHNV and CDR2 as YYDKDF (reference sequence). CDR3: CATSRDKAARGNEQFF. The CDR3 DNA sequence: TGTGCCACCAGCAGAGATAAGGCGGCGAGGGGAAATGAGCAGTTCTTC.

This clonotype occurred a few times. The chain carries TRBV5-1 and TRBJ2-3; 14 nucleotides match TRBD2. There are 19 residues in the CDR3. The V segment lost 4 bases and the J segment 1 base; nucleotides outside the gene matches: 11. The V gene's germline CDR1 is SGHRS and CDR2 YFSETQ. The chain's CDR3 is CASSLTGTSGSWGTDTQYF. The CDR3 region has the DNA TGCGCCAGCAGCCTGACCGGGACTAGCGGGAGCTGGGGCACAGATACGCAGTATTTT.

A few counts support this clonotype. This chain uses TRBV4-1 with TRBJ1-1; no clear D gene. V dropped 0 bases and J dropped 7 bases, with 12 bases sitting between them. The CDR3 spans 14 residues. CDR1 and CDR2 from the germline V gene are MGHRA and YSYEKL. This CDR3 reads CASSQEGPGFEAFF. CDR3 DNA: TGCGCCAGCAGCCAAGAAGGGCCAGGCTTTGAAGCTTTCTTT.

In its sample, this clonotype was seen many times. This chain connects TRBV9 to TRBJ2-1, with TRBD1 identical over 7 bases. The CDR3 loop spans 14 amino acids. Germline V lookup: CDR1 SGDLS, CDR2 YYNGEE. Losses at the gene ends were 3 bases for V and 5 bases for J; bases not matched to a gene: 5. In DNA, the CDR3 is TGTGCCAGCAGCGAGGGGACAGCTGACAATGAGCAGTTCTTC. This encodes CASSEGTADNEQFF.

This clonotype was observed a few times. CDR3 in DNA: TGTGCCACCACCAAGGAAAGAGACTCCTACGAGCAGTACTTC. It translates to CATTKERDSYEQYF. The V call is TRBV6-1, the J call TRBJ2-7; no firm D call. This CDR3 region has 14 residues. V was trimmed by 10 bases and J by 0 bases, leaving 16 bases between them. Germline-derived CDR1 and CDR2 are MNHNS and SASEGT.

This clonotype was picked up many times. The genes are TRBV28 and TRBJ2-3, with 9 bases identical to TRBD1. CDR3 size: 17 residues. The V gene end was trimmed by 5 bases and the J gene end by 1 base; junction bases not matched to a gene: 10. Germline assignment: CDR1 MDHEN and CDR2 SYDVKM. Here the CDR3 DNA reads TGTGCCAGCAGTCAAGTTCCCGGGACAGGGCGCACAGATACGCAGTATTTT. Its translation is CASSQVPGTGRTDTQYF.

This clonotype came up many times. The chain combines TRBV6-5 with TRBJ2-1; either TRBD1 or TRBD2 may supply D (5 bases each). This CDR3 region has 11 residues. Germline values: CDR1 MNHEY, CDR2 SVGAGI. Trimming shortened V by 2 bases and J by 13 bases, and 9 bases separated the two germline ends. The CDR3 nucleotides are TGTGCCAGCAGTTACGGGGGACCTCAGTTCTTC. Protein sequence: CASSYGGPQFF.

This clonotype was seen only a few times. The chain couples TRBV28 to TRBJ2-7; the match to TRBD1 covers 7 bases. The J segment lost 4 bases and the V segment lost 6 bases, leaving 21 bases of the junction unmatched. The germline V gene has CDR1 MDHEN and CDR2 SYDVKM. CDR3 length: 18 amino acids. The CDR3 reads CASSKPLPSGTAPYEQYF. CDR3 sequence (DNA): TGTGCCAGCAGCAAACCTCTCCCGTCCGGGACAGCCCCTTACGAGCAGTACTTC.

The CDR3 loop is CASSYNREGGNQPQHF. CDR3 DNA: TGTGCCAGCAGTTACAACCGGGAAGGGGGCAATCAGCCCCAGCATTTT. The chain is built from TRBV6-2 or TRBV6-3 and TRBJ1-5, with D perhaps TRBD1 (5 bases). The CDR3 runs to 16 residues. V was clipped by 2 bases and J by 2 bases, with 13 bases between them. The germline gives CDR1 MNHEY, CDR2 SVGEGT.

This clonotype occurred many times. The chain has TRBV9 and TRBJ2-1; 7 positions match TRBD2. The CDR3 length is 17 residues. Trimming cost V 3 bases and J 5 bases; bases outside gene matches: 14. From germline, CDR1 is SGDLS and CDR2 YYNGEE. In DNA, the CDR3 is TGTGCCAGCAGCGCATACTCCAGGACTAGAGCTGACAATGAGCAGTTCTTC. This codes for CASSAYSRTRADNEQFF.

In its sample, this clonotype was seen many times. The chain links TRBV11-2 to TRBJ2-7; 8 bases agree with TRBD1. Germline-derived CDR1 and CDR2 are SGHAT and FQNNGV. This CDR3 has 14 residues. V gave up 5 bases and J gave up 10 bases; unmatched junction bases: 13. CDR3 coding DNA: TGTGCCAGCAGCATCGGACAGGGAGTGATGATTCAGTACTTC. It codes for CASSIGQGVMIQYF.

This clonotype was observed a handful of times. This chain joins TRBV6-1 and TRBJ2-1, with D unclear. The CDR3 is 11 residues long. Trimming removed 2 bases at V and 12 bases at J, with 8 bases between. Germline CDR1 reads MNHNS; CDR2 reads SASEGT. The CDR3 bases are TGTGCCAGCAGTGAATCTTTGAGGCAGTTCTTC. Translating gives CASSESLRQFF.

In this sample, this clonotype turned up many times. The chain uses TRBV10-2 and TRBJ2-3; D is undetermined. Germline CDR1 and CDR2: WSHSY and SAAADI. The CDR3 extends over 14 amino acids. Trimming removed 0 bases from V and 2 bases from J, with 6 bases in between. The CDR3 nucleotides are TGCGCCAGCAGTGAGTCTGGGTCCACAGATACGCAGTATTTT. Its translation is CASSESGSTDTQYF.

At least ten counts were recorded for this clonotype. The V call is TRBV11-2, the J call TRBJ2-1, with TRBD2 matching 16 bases. This CDR3 is built from 19 residues. Germline assignment: CDR1 SGHAT and CDR2 FQNNGV. J lost 8 bases, V lost 0 bases, and 10 bases had no gene match. The chain's CDR3 is CASSLEAGTSGRARYEQFF. CDR3 coding DNA: TGTGCCAGCAGCTTAGAGGCCGGGACTAGCGGGAGGGCCAGGTATGAGCAGTTCTTC. The full variable domain, with the rest looked up from reference TRBV11-2 and TRBJ2-1, is EAGVAQSPRYKIIEKRQSVAFWCNPISGHATLYWYQQILGQGPKLLIQFQNNGVVDDSQLPKDRFSAERLKGVDSTLKIQPAKLEDSAVYLCASSLEAGTSGRARYEQFFGPGTRLTVL.

This clonotype was seen more than once but under ten times. The V and J genes are TRBV2 and TRBJ2-5; weak D call: TRBD1 (6 bases). Trimming removed 4 bases at V and 5 bases at J, with 14 bases between. This CDR3 is built from 14 residues. Germline lookup yields CDR1 SNHLY and CDR2 FYNNEI. This CDR3 reads CASSAGELAETQYF. The CDR3 DNA sequence: TGTGCCAGCAGTGCAGGGGAGTTGGCGGAGACCCAGTACTTC. The whole variable domain, filled in from reference TRBV2 and TRBJ2-5, reads EPEVTQTPSHQVTQMGQEVILRCVPISNHLYFYWYRQILGQKVEFLVSFYNNEISEKSEIFDDQFSVERPDGSNFTLKIRSTKLEDSAMYFCASSAGELAETQYFGPGTRLLVL.

This clonotype has at least ten counts. This rearrangement joins TRBV5-1 to TRBJ2-6; D gene unclear. CDR1 is SGHRS, CDR2 YFSETQ, per germline. The length of the CDR3 is 14 residues. With 0 bases removed from V and 4 bases from J, the gap between germline ends came to 5 bases. The CDR3 DNA follows: TGCGCCAGCAGCTTGGTTTGGGGGGCCAACGTCCTGACTTTC. This sequence encodes CASSLVWGANVLTF.